Shown below are 6 T cell receptor beta chains from a single sample sequenced in a study of a mutant IDH1 vaccine in newly diagnosed glioma. The time point: baseline, week 1 (first vaccination visit). As to treatment: pre-vaccination baseline after standard-of-care therapy. Here immunoSEQ multiplex PCR was the method, and the copy in TCRdb shows in-frame clones only, minus some. There are around 63,000 clones in the sample; 91% occur only once, and 2% to 3% lies in the top ten. Sequenced material: PBMCs, taken from a glioma patient treated with radiotherapy, temozolomide or both. All receptors come from a man aged 50 to 60 with glioma.

This chain's CDR3 is CASSDRREFQPQHF. CDR3 nucleotide sequence: TGTGCCAGCAGTGATAGGAGGGAATTTCAGCCCCAGCATTTT. This chain connects TRBV25-1 to TRBJ1-5; no clear D gene. V was cut by 3 bases and J by 6 bases, with 12 bases left in between. This CDR3 is 14 amino acids long. Germline V gene sequence: CDR1 MGHDK, CDR2 SYGVNS. Filled out from reference TRBV25-1 and TRBJ1-5, the complete variable domain reads EADIYQTPRYLVIGTGKKITLECSQTMGHDKMYWYQQDPGMELHLIHYSYGVNSTEKGDLSSESTVSRIRTEHFPLTLESARPSHTSQYLCASSDRREFQPQHFGDGTRLSIL.

The genes are TRBV27 and TRBJ1-1, with a possible D match to TRBD1 (5 bases). From germline, CDR1 is MNHEY and CDR2 SMNVEV (reference sequence). V lost 2 bases and J 2 bases, leaving 6 bases between the germline ends. The CDR3 runs to 13 residues. The CDR3 here is CASSLQGNTEAFF. CDR3 in DNA: TGTGCCAGCAGTTTACAGGGAAACACTGAAGCTTTCTTT.

The genes are TRBV27 and TRBJ2-3; 9 bases align to TRBD2. The trim removed 3 bases at V and 4 bases at J, leaving 5 bases unmatched. CDR3 length equals 15 residues. Germline values: CDR1 MNHEY, CDR2 SMNVEV (reference sequence). In nucleotides, the CDR3 is TGTGCCAGCAGTTTCAGCGGGAGGTTCGCAGATACGCAGTATTTT. It is translated as CASSFSGRFADTQYF.

This sequence joins TRBV5-1 and TRBJ1-1, with 7 bases identical to TRBD1. After removal of 0 bases from V and 6 bases from J, the junction contained 2 bases not matched to a gene. CDR1 is SGHRS, CDR2 YFSETQ, per germline. This CDR3 comprises 13 residues. The CDR3: CASSLGQGAEAFF. The CDR3 DNA follows: TGCGCCAGCAGCTTGGGACAGGGAGCTGAAGCTTTCTTT.

This clone has a single count. The chain carries TRBV6-5 and TRBJ1-2; 7 positions match TRBD1. CDR1 and CDR2 from the germline V gene are MNHEY and SVGAGI. This CDR3 contains 16 residues. Trimming removed 0 bases from V and 4 bases from J; junction bases left unmatched: 8. This CDR3 is CASSYSVGTDFYGYTF. Written as DNA, the CDR3 is TGTGCCAGCAGTTACTCAGTCGGGACAGACTTCTATGGCTACACCTTC.

V gene TRBV2 combines with J gene TRBJ2-7; D is undetermined. CDR1 is SNHLY, CDR2 FYNNEI, per germline. V lost 7 bases and J lost 9, with 19 bases in between. CDR3 length: 13 amino acids. CDR3 DNA sequence: TGTGCCAGCAAATCGCCGCTGGACCCGGGGCAGTACTTC. Translation gives CASKSPLDPGQYF.